The entry below describes one T cell receptor (beta chain). Its specificity is unknown. TCRdb independently ran MiXCR on the reads; one entry per CDR3 protein. The data contain 650,000 to 900,000 distinct CDR3 sequences, 25% to 30% of them singletons. The sample originates from a study of T cell repertoires in cytomegalovirus infection. Study-level information: CMV epitopes, recently identified HLA-C-restricted and well-studied HLA-B-restricted, were used. Broader study findings: It was HLA-C-restricted CMV-specific TCR beta clonotypes that dominated the response ex vivo.

Germline CDR1 is SGHTA and CDR2 is FQGTGA. The CDR3 is 15 amino acids. Trimming removed 5 bases at V and 6 bases at J, with 14 bases between. V gene TRBV7-3 combines with J gene TRBJ2-6, with D maybe TRBD1 (5 bases). This clonotype was sampled from a human donor in good health (CMV status not recorded). Some clones in this sample may be carry-over from other donors' samples. The sequences come from cultured CD8+ T cells from PBMCs, collected from culture after CMV antigen stimulation. CDR3 nucleotides: TGTGCCAGCAGCCAAGGGGTCTTCCAGGCCAACGTCCTGACTTTC. Translated: CASSQGVFQANVLTF.